These 14 T cell receptor beta chains were sequenced from one sample in a study of blood T cell repertoires in COVID-19. Assay used: immunoSEQ multiplex PCR; TCRdb lists only in-frame clones, some missing. The sample holds roughly 300,000 clones, 85% to 90% seen once. The material sequenced was PBMCs or T cells enriched from blood (not recorded which). Receptor source: a man aged 25 to 40 who had recovered from COVID-19.

The rearrangement uses TRBV7-2 and TRBJ1-1, with D maybe TRBD1 (5 bases). V lost 2 bases to trimming and J lost 3 bases, with 7 bases between them. Germline V CDR1 and CDR2: SGHTA, FQGNSA. The CDR3 extends over 13 amino acids. Here the CDR3 DNA reads TGTGCCAGCAGCTTACAGGGTCACACTGAAGCTTTCTTT. Its translation is CASSLQGHTEAFF.

The CDR3 DNA is TGTGCCAGCAGCGAAGCGGTCGTGAACACTGAAGCTTTCTTT. Its protein is CASSEAVVNTEAFF. V is TRBV9 and J is TRBJ1-1; no clear D gene. The germline V and J ends were trimmed by 3 bases and 0 bases, with 9 bases remaining between them. This CDR3 comprises 14 residues. Germline assignment: CDR1 SGDLS and CDR2 YYNGEE. The entire variable domain, with the rest obtained from reference TRBV9 and TRBJ1-1, is as follows: DSGVTQTPKHLITATGQRVTLRCSPRSGDLSVYWYQQSLDQGLQFLIQYYNGEERAKGNILERFSAQQFPDLHSELNLSSLELGDSALYFCASSEAVVNTEAFFGQGTRLTVV.

V and J are TRBV27 and TRBJ2-7, with D perhaps TRBD1 (6 bases). CDR3 length: 15 residues. V was clipped by 6 bases and J by 0 bases, with 15 bases between them. Germline V gives CDR1 MNHEY, CDR2 SMNVEV (reference sequence). The CDR3 sequence: CASSLGQSPSYEQYF. Here the CDR3 DNA reads TGTGCCAGCAGCCTAGGACAGTCGCCCTCCTACGAGCAGTACTTC.

This clone was picked up a small number of times. The gene calls are TRBV5-1 and TRBJ1-4; 7 bases line up with TRBD1. Germline lookup yields CDR1 SGHRS and CDR2 YFSETQ. The CDR3 has 15 residues. Trimming at V came to 1 base and at J to 5 bases, leaving 5 bases not matched to a gene. CDR3 protein: CASSLLQGGNEKLFF. The CDR3 region has the DNA TGCGCCAGCAGCTTGCTCCAGGGGGGCAATGAAAAACTGTTTTTT.

For this clone: Other DNA sequences in this sample translate to the same CDR3. This rearrangement joins TRBV27 to TRBJ2-7; D not certain. The CDR3 runs 12 residues. Between the trimmed V and J ends, which lost 8 bases and 10 bases, there was a span of 18 bases. Germline lookup yields CDR1 MNHEY and CDR2 SMNVEV (reference sequence). For the CDR3, the DNA is TGTGCCAGCCGCCAACAGATGGGTGAACAGTACTTC. The encoded protein is CASRQQMGEQYF.

This chain links TRBV2 with TRBJ1-3, with D possibly matching TRBD1 (6 bases). The V end lost 4 bases, the J end lost 3 bases, and 13 bases lay between the germline ends. Per the germline V gene, CDR1 is SNHLY and CDR2 is FYNNEI. The CDR3 is 15 residues long. This CDR3 reads CASSGNRVGGNTIYF. The CDR3 nucleotides read TGTGCCAGCAGTGGGAACAGGGTCGGTGGAAACACCATATATTTT.

The table lists this clone with a few counts. V gene TRBV30 combines with J gene TRBJ1-1; D is unclear. Trimming removed 1 base from V and 1 base from J, with 10 bases in between. Germline loops: CDR1 GTSNPN, CDR2 SVGIG (reference sequence). The CDR3 is made up of 14 amino acids. CDR3 sequence (DNA): TGTGCCTGGAGTGCAGGATTCGGGAACACTGAAGCTTTCTTT. Translation: CAWSAGFGNTEAFF. The full variable domain, rest sourced from reference TRBV30 and TRBJ1-1, is SQTIHQWPATLVQPVGSPLSLECTVEGTSNPNLYWYRQAAGRGLQLLFYSVGIGQISSEVPQNLSASRPQDRQFILSSKKLLLSDSGFYLCAWSAGFGNTEAFFGQGTRLTVV.

The chain employs TRBV5-1 and TRBJ2-3; 10 bases align to TRBD2. V lost 0 bases, J lost 4 bases, and 5 bases stayed unmatched. The CDR3 extends over 16 amino acids. Germline CDR1 and CDR2: SGHRS and YFSETQ. CDR3 amino acids: CASSLDLAGVSDTQYF. The CDR3 DNA follows: TGCGCCAGCAGCTTGGACCTAGCGGGGGTATCAGATACGCAGTATTTT.

V and J are TRBV5-6 and TRBJ1-5, with a possible D match to TRBD1 (6 bases). Per the germline V gene, CDR1 is SGHDT and CDR2 is YYEEEE. The CDR3 is 13 amino acids. Trimming cost V 7 bases and J 7 bases, with 15 bases left between them. The chain's CDR3 is CASGLQGGQPQHF. DNA of the CDR3: TGTGCCAGCGGTTTACAGGGTGGCCAGCCCCAGCATTTT.

This clone was detected only once. V and J are TRBV30 and TRBJ1-3, with 7 bases fitting TRBD1. The V segment lost 0 bases and the J segment 7 bases; nucleotides outside the gene matches: 6. The germline V gene has CDR1 GTSNPN and CDR2 SVGIG (reference sequence). This CDR3 is 14 amino acids long. The CDR3 loop reads CAWSVFTGANTIYF. The CDR3 nucleotides read TGTGCCTGGAGTGTTTTTACAGGGGCCAACACCATATATTTT.

The chain couples TRBV19 to TRBJ2-3; no definite D call. CDR3 size: 14 residues. V gave up 1 base and J gave up 4 bases, with 9 bases separating them. Germline CDR1 reads LNHDA; CDR2 reads SQIVND (reference sequence). CDR3 amino acids: CASSIVSQADTQYF. CDR3 DNA sequence: TGTGCCAGTAGTATAGTTAGTCAGGCAGATACGCAGTATTTT.

This rearrangement joins TRBV7-9 to TRBJ2-7, with 9 bases that match TRBD1. Germline V gene data show CDR1 as SEHNR and CDR2 as FQNEAQ (reference sequence). This CDR3 region has 16 residues. V shed 1 base and J 2 bases; nucleotides not matched to a gene: 6. CDR3 sequence reads: CASSLVGQGKTYEQYF. CDR3 coding DNA: TGTGCCAGCAGCTTAGTTGGACAGGGGAAGACCTACGAGCAGTACTTC. Full variable domain (remainder filled in from reference TRBV7-9 and TRBJ2-7): DTGVSQNPRHKITKRGQNVTFRCDPISEHNRLYWYRQTLGQGPEFLTYFQNEAQLEKSRLLSDRFSAERPKGSFSTLEIQRTEQGDSAMYLCASSLVGQGKTYEQYFGPGTRLTVT.

The V and J genes are TRBV5-1 and TRBJ2-1; D remains unclear. The CDR3 consists of 11 residues. CDR1 is SGHRS, CDR2 YFSETQ, per germline. Trimming shortened V by 0 bases and J by 10 bases, and 5 bases separated the two germline ends. CDR3: CASSLESEQFF. The CDR3 DNA is TGCGCCAGCAGCTTGGAATCAGAGCAGTTCTTC.

The J gene is TRBJ2-2, the V gene TRBV10-3; 7 bases are shared with TRBD1. Unmatched junction bases numbered 6, after V lost 5 bases and J lost 6 bases. The CDR3 covers 14 residues. Germline V gene data show CDR1 as ENHRY and CDR2 as SYGVKD. The CDR3: CAISSRGGPGELFF. For the CDR3, the DNA is TGTGCCATCAGTTCCCGAGGGGGCCCCGGGGAGCTGTTTTTT.